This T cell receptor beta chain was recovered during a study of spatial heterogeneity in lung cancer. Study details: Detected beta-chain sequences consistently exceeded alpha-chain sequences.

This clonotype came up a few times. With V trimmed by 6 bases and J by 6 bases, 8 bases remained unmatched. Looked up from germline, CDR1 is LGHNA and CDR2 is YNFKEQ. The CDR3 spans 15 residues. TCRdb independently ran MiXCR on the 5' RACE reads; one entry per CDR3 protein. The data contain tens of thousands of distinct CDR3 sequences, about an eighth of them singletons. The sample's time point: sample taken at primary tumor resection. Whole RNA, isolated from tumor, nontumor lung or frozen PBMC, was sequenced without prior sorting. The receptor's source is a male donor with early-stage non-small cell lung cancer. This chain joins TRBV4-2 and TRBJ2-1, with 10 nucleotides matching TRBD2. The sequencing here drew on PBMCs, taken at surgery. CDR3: CASSETSGAGNEQFF. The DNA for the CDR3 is TGTGCCAGCAGTGAAACTAGCGGGGCCGGCAATGAGCAGTTCTTC.